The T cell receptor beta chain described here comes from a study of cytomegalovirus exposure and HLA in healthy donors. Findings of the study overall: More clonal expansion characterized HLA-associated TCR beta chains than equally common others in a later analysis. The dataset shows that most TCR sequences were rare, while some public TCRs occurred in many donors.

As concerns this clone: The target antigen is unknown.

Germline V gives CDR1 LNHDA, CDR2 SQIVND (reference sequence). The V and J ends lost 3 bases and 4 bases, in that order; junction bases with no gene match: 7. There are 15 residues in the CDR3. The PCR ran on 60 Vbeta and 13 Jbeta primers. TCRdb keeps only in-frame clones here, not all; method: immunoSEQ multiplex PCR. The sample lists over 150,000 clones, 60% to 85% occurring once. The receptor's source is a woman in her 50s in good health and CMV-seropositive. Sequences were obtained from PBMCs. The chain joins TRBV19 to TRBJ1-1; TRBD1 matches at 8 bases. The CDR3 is CASSITPTGGTEAFF. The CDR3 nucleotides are TGTGCCAGTAGTATCACTCCAACAGGGGGCACTGAAGCTTTCTTT.